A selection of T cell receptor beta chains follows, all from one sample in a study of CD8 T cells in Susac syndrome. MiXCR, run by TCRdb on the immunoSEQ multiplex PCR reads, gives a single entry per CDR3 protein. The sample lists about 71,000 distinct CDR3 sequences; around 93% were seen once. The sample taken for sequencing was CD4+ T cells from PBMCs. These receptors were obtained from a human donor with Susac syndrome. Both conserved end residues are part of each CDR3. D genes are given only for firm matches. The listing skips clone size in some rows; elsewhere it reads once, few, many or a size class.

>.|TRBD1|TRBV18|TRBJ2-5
CASSPHQGVETQYF
TGTGCCAGCTCACCACATCAGGGGGTCGAGACCCAGTACTTC
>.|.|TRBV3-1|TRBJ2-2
CASRFSGELFF
TGTGCCAGCAGATTCTCCGGGGAGCTGTTTTTT
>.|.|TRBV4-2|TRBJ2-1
CASTRWAGPANEQFF
TGTGCCAGCACCCGCTGGGCGGGGCCGGCGAATGAGCAGTTCTTC
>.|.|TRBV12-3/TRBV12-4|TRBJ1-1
CASSLAVVWTVTEAFF
TGTGCCAGCAGTTTGGCGGTCGTTTGGACGGTCACTGAAGCTTTCTTT
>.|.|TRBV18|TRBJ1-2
CASSPSTDNYGYTF
TGTGCCAGCTCACCTTCGACAGATAACTATGGCTACACCTTC
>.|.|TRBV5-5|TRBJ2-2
CASSPRGADANTGELFF
TGTGCCAGCAGCCCTAGGGGGGCCGACGCGAACACCGGGGAGCTGTTTTTT
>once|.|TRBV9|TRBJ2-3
CASSPNPQADTQYF
TGTGCCAGCAGCCCCAACCCACAGGCAGATACGCAGTATTTT
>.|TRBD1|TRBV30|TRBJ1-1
CAWQGQGNTEAFF
TGTGCCTGGCAGGGACAGGGGAACACTGAAGCTTTCTTT
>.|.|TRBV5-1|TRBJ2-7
CASSLVQGSMYEQYF
TGCGCCAGCAGCTTGGTTCAGGGGTCCATGTACGAGCAGTACTTC
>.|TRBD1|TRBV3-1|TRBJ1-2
CASSRHSRDRAGYTF
TGTGCCAGCAGCCGCCACTCCCGGGACAGGGCGGGCTACACCTTC
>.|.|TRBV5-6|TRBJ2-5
CASSFGTFQETQYF
TGTGCCAGCAGTTTCGGGACCTTTCAAGAGACCCAGTACTTC
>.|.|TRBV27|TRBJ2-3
CASTKYWGETDTQYF
TGTGCCAGCACCAAATACTGGGGGGAGACAGATACGCAGTATTTT
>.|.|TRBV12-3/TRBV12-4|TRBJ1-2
CASRLYGYTF
TGTGCCAGCAGGCTCTATGGCTACACCTTC